The rows below give T cell receptor beta chains drawn from one sample of a study of shared clonotypes between healthy human individuals. Assay: immunoSEQ multiplex PCR; the TCRdb copy retains only in-frame clones and omits some. The table has about 450,000 clones, about 76% seen once. The material sequenced was PBMCs. Receptors originate from a woman aged 35 to 49 in good health. Some clones in this sample may be carry-over from other donors' samples. Both conserved end residues are part of each CDR3. D genes are given only for firm matches. A row's size may be missing; if present it is once, few, many or a size class.

clone_size	v_call	d_call	j_call	cdr3_aa	cdr3_nt
few	TRBV11-2	.	TRBJ2-7	CASSFKSSYEQYF	TGTGCCAGCAGCTTTAAGAGCTCCTACGAGCAGTACTTC
.	TRBV28	.	TRBJ2-7	CASSWDPPYEQYF	TGTGCCAGCAGTTGGGACCCTCCCTACGAGCAGTACTTC
.	TRBV30	.	TRBJ1-2	CAWSMGARGYTF	TGTGCCTGGAGTATGGGGGCGCGCGGCTACACCTTC
.	TRBV7-7	TRBD2	TRBJ2-1	CASSPGLAIYNEQFF	TGTGCCAGCAGCCCGGGACTAGCGATCTACAATGAGCAGTTCTTC
.	TRBV23-1	TRBD1	TRBJ1-5	CASTPTGTGGQNSNQPQHF	TGCGCCAGCACCCCAACCGGGACAGGGGGACAAAATAGCAATCAGCCCCAGCATTTT
once	TRBV9	TRBD2	TRBJ2-3	CASSTRTSGSVADTQYF	TGTGCCAGCAGCACCAGGACTAGCGGGAGTGTCGCAGATACGCAGTATTTT
.	TRBV6-1	.	TRBJ2-2	CASSAQSNTGELFF	TGTGCCAGCAGTGCACAGAGTAACACCGGGGAGCTGTTTTTT
.	TRBV19	TRBD2	TRBJ2-1	CASSILLAGYNEQFF	TGTGCCAGTAGTATCCTACTAGCGGGGTACAATGAGCAGTTCTTC
.	TRBV7-9	.	TRBJ2-5	CASSLAGVETQYF	TGTGCCAGCAGCTTAGCGGGAGTGGAGACCCAGTACTTC
.	TRBV5-1	.	TRBJ2-3	CASKARLGISTDTQYF	TGCGCCAGCAAGGCCCGTTTGGGGATAAGCACAGATACGCAGTATTTT
few	TRBV19	TRBD1	TRBJ2-5	CASSVTGGGQTQYF	TGTGCCAGTAGTGTCACAGGGGGTGGACAGACCCAGTACTTC
.	TRBV7-3	TRBD2	TRBJ2-5	CASSRLAGPWETQYF	TGTGCCAGCAGCCGACTAGCGGGACCGTGGGAGACCCAGTACTTC
.	TRBV10-2	TRBD2	TRBJ2-1	CASRIAGGGNEQFF	TGCGCCAGCAGGATAGCGGGAGGTGGTAATGAGCAGTTCTTC
.	TRBV28	TRBD1	TRBJ1-3	CASTTPDRGPGNTIYF	TGTGCCAGCACCACGCCGGACAGGGGGCCTGGAAACACCATATATTTT
.	TRBV29-1	TRBD1	TRBJ2-1	CSAAGDRGQEIYNEQFF	TGCAGCGCCGCGGGGGACAGGGGACAGGAAATTTACAATGAGCAGTTCTTC
.	TRBV6-1	.	TRBJ1-6	CASSELLSPLHF	TGTGCCAGCAGTGAACTGCTGTCACCCCTCCACTTT
.	TRBV5-4	.	TRBJ2-3	CASRPGPPGTDTQYF	TGTGCCAGCAGACCAGGACCCCCGGGTACAGATACGCAGTATTTT
.	TRBV28	TRBD1	TRBJ1-4	CASSSGQESEKLFF	TGTGCCAGCAGTTCGGGACAGGAGTCTGAAAAACTGTTTTTT
many	TRBV28	.	TRBJ2-7	CASRSRGGKTYEQYF	TGTGCCAGCAGATCCCGAGGAGGGAAAACCTACGAGCAGTACTTC
.	TRBV6-1	.	TRBJ2-7	CASRKDRELAYEQYF	TGTGCCAGCAGAAAGGACAGAGAGTTAGCCTACGAGCAGTACTTC
.	TRBV28	.	TRBJ1-4	CASSFQGSGLEKLFF	TGTGCCAGCAGTTTCCAGGGGAGCGGCCTTGAAAAACTGTTTTTT
once	TRBV15	.	TRBJ2-7	CATSRDSGMPGEQYF	TGTGCCACCAGCAGAGATTCCGGCATGCCTGGCGAGCAGTACTTC
.	TRBV28	.	TRBJ2-5	CASSLGSTQETQYF	TGTGCCAGCAGCCTAGGGTCCACACAAGAGACCCAGTACTTC
.	TRBV5-6	.	TRBJ2-5	CASSHSISPREETQYF	TGTGCCAGCAGCCATTCAATTTCGCCACGGGAAGAGACCCAGTACTTC
.	TRBV7-2	TRBD1	TRBJ1-1	CASSRPGQGTEAFF	TGTGCCAGCAGCCGCCCGGGACAGGGCACTGAAGCTTTCTTT
few	TRBV4-2	TRBD2	TRBJ2-3	CASSDRLAGPTDTQYF	TGTGCCAGCAGCGACCGACTAGCGGGACCCACAGATACGCAGTATTTT
.	TRBV30	.	TRBJ2-7	CAWVDGSYEQYF	TGTGCCTGGGTAGACGGCTCCTACGAGCAGTACTTC
once	TRBV27	.	TRBJ2-7	CASSKERQGEQYF	TGTGCCAGCAGTAAGGAGAGGCAGGGCGAGCAGTACTTC
once	TRBV5-5	TRBD1	TRBJ2-3	CASSLVTTGATDTQYF	TGTGCCAGCAGCTTGGTAACGACAGGGGCCACAGATACGCAGTATTTT
.	TRBV7-9	.	TRBJ2-2	CASSLEIGVLAGELFF	TGTGCCAGCAGCTTAGAGATCGGGGTTCTCGCCGGGGAGCTGTTTTTT
.	TRBV11-2	.	TRBJ1-2	CASSSPRSWAYGYTF	TGTGCCAGCAGCTCGCCTAGGAGTTGGGCCTATGGCTACACCTTC
once	TRBV2	TRBD1	TRBJ1-2	CANGQATTDYGYTF	TGTGCCAACGGACAGGCTACAACTGACTATGGCTACACCTTC
.	TRBV4-3	TRBD2	TRBJ2-7	CASSQDRGRAGERDEQYF	TGCGCCAGCAGCCAAGATAGGGGCCGTGCGGGAGAACGGGACGAGCAGTACTTC
.	TRBV9	.	TRBJ1-2	CASSDQDRGGYGYTF	TGTGCCAGCAGCGACCAAGACAGAGGGGGCTATGGCTACACCTTC
.	TRBV4-3	.	TRBJ2-1	CASSQDWGEQFF	TGCGCCAGCAGCCAAGACTGGGGTGAGCAGTTCTTC